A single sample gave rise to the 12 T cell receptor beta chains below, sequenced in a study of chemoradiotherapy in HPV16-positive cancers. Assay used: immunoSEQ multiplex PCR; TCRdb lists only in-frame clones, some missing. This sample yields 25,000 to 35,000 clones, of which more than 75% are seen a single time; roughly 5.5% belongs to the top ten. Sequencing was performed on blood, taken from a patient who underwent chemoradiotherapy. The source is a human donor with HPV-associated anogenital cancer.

The CDR3 nucleotides are TGTGCCAGCGGTACAGGGGGCGCAGGTGAAAAACTGTTTTTT. Translating gives CASGTGGAGEKLFF. This chain joins TRBV6-1 and TRBJ1-4, with 9 bases aligning to TRBD1. V trimming: 8 bases; J trimming: 7 bases; junction bases outside the gene matches: 8. The germline CDR1 and CDR2 sequences are MNHNS and SASEGT. This CDR3 contains 14 residues.

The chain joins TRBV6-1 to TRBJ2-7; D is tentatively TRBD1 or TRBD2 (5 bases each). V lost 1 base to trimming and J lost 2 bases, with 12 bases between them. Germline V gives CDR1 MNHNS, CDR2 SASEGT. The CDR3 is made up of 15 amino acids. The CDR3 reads CASSEDGTVAYEQYV. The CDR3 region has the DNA TGTGCCAGCAGTGAAGACGGGACCGTAGCCTACGAGCAGTACGTC.

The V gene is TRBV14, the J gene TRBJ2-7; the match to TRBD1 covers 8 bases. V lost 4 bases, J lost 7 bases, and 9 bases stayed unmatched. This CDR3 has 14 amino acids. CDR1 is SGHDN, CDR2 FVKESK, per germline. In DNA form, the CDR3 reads TGTGCCAGCAGCCCGACAGGGGTGTTTGGGGAGCAGTACTTC. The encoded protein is CASSPTGVFGEQYF.

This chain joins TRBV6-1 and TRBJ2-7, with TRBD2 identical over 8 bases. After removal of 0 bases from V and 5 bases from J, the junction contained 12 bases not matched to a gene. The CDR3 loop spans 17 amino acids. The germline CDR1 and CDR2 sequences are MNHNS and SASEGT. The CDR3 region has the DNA TGTGCCAGCAGTGAAGCGGGTTGGGCGGGGGGTGAAGACGAGCAGTACTTC. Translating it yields CASSEAGWAGGEDEQYF.

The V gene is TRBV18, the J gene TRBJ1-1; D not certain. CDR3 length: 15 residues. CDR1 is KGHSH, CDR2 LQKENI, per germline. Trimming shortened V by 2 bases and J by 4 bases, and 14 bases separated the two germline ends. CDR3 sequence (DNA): TGTGCCAGCTCACCATTAGGAGGGAGCAGCACTGAAGCTTTCTTT. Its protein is CASSPLGGSSTEAFF.

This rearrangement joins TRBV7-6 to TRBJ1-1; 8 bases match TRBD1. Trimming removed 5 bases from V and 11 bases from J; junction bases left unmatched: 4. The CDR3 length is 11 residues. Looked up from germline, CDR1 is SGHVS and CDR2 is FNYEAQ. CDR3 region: CASSQQGEAFF. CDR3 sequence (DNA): TGTGCCAGCAGCCAACAGGGGGAGGCTTTCTTT.

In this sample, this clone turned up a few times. In DNA, the CDR3 is TGTGCCAGCGGACTAGCGCGCACCGGGGAGCTGTTTTTT. Its translation is CASGLARTGELFF. This rearrangement joins TRBV5-4 to TRBJ2-2, with 9 bases matching TRBD2. Germline CDR1 SGHNT, CDR2 YYREEE (reference sequence). Trimming at V came to 7 bases and at J to 4 bases, leaving 2 bases not matched to a gene. The CDR3 sequence is 13 residues long.

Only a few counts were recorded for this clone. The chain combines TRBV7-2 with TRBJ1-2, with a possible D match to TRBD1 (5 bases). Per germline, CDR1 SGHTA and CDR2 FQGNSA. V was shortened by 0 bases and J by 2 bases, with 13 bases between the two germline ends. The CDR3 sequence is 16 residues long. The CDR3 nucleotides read TGTGCCAGCAGCTTAGCAGGGACGGGAAAAAACTATGGCTACACCTTC. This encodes CASSLAGTGKNYGYTF.

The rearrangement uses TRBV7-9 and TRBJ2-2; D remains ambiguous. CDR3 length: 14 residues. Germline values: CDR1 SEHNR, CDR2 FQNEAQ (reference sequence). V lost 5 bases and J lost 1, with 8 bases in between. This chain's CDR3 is CASSPLLNTGELFF. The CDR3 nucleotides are TGTGCCAGCAGCCCACTCTTGAACACCGGGGAGCTGTTTTTT.

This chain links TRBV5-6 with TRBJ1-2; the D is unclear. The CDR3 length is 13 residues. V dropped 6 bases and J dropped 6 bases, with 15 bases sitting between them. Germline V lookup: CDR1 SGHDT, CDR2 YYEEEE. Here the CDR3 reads CASNRGLENGYTF. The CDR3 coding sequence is TGTGCCAGCAACAGAGGTTTGGAGAATGGCTACACCTTC.

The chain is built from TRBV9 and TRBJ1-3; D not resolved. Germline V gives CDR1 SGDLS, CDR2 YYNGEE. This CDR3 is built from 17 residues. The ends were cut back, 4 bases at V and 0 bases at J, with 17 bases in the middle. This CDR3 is CASSPMSGILSGNTIYF. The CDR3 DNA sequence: TGTGCCAGCAGCCCAATGTCGGGTATCCTCTCTGGAAACACCATATATTTT.

This CDR3 reads CASSQDPEGSPLHF. In DNA, the CDR3 is TGCGCCAGCAGCCAAGACCCGGAGGGTTCACCCCTCCACTTT. The chain recombines TRBV4-1 with TRBJ1-6, with D unresolved. The CDR3 is made up of 14 amino acids. The germline gives CDR1 MGHRA, CDR2 YSYEKL. V was trimmed by 0 bases and J by 9 bases, leaving 9 bases between them.